A single sample gave rise to the 10 T cell receptor beta chains below, sequenced in a study of cytomegalovirus exposure and HLA in healthy donors. PCR used 60 Vbeta primers and 13 Jbeta primers. The repertoire was sequenced with immunoSEQ multiplex PCR; TCRdb's copy has only in-frame clones and lacks some. In total, the table holds 50,000 to 70,000 clones. Sequenced sample: PBMCs. These receptors all come from a woman between 18 and 29 years old in good health and CMV-seronegative.

Here the CDR3 reads CASSWRLAGNTDTQYF. The DNA of the CDR3 is TGTGCCAGCAGTTGGCGACTAGCCGGAAACACAGATACGCAGTATTTT. The chain couples TRBV28 to TRBJ2-3; 7 bases fit TRBD2. Germline assignment: CDR1 MDHEN and CDR2 SYDVKM. J gave up 2 bases and V 4 bases, and 9 bases lay outside the gene matches. The CDR3 runs to 16 residues.

This chain connects TRBV29-1 to TRBJ2-7, with D maybe TRBD2 (7 bases). The germline V gene encodes CDR1 SQVTM and CDR2 ANQGSEA. V was pared by 7 bases and J by 4 bases, with 14 bases between. The CDR3 runs to 12 residues. The CDR3 spells CSGGGESYEQYF. DNA for the CDR3: TGCAGCGGCGGGGGCGAGTCATACGAGCAGTACTTC.

The rearrangement joins TRBV6-6 to TRBJ1-2; no firm D call. Trimming left V 7 bases short and J 6 bases short, with 18 bases between. Germline CDR1 reads MNHNY; CDR2 reads SVGAGI (reference sequence). This CDR3 comprises 14 residues. CDR3 amino acids: CASTLLGENDGYTF. DNA for the CDR3: TGTGCCAGCACTTTACTGGGCGAGAATGATGGCTACACCTTC.

Note on this clone: Its ends do not fully match the called genes, so a read error is possible. The genes are TRBV7-7 and TRBJ2-1; 16 nucleotides align to TRBD2. There are 16 residues in the CDR3. CDR1 is SSHAT and CDR2 is FNYEAQ in the germline V gene (reference sequence). CDR3: CASSLGLAGGYNEQFF. The CDR3 DNA reads as TGTGCTAGCAGCTTGGGACTAGCGGGGGGGTACAATGAGCAGTTCTTC.

The rearrangement uses TRBV6-5 and TRBJ1-2; TRBD1 might be the D (6 bases). Germline V gene lookup returns CDR1 MNHEY and CDR2 SVGAGI. V was shortened by 6 bases and J by 1 base, with 12 bases between the two germline ends. The CDR3 extends over 14 amino acids. The CDR3 loop reads CASRAQGINYGYTF. As DNA, the CDR3 is TGTGCCAGCAGGGCCCAGGGGATTAACTATGGCTACACCTTC.

The DNA for the CDR3 is TGTGCCAGCAGTGCTTTGGCGGGAGTTGTCAATGAGCAGTTCTTC. It specifies CASSALAGVVNEQFF. This chain connects TRBV6-1 to TRBJ2-1; TRBD2 matches 7 bases. The CDR3 loop spans 15 amino acids. The V segment lost 4 bases and the J segment 6 bases; nucleotides outside the gene matches: 9. The V gene's germline CDR1 is MNHNS and CDR2 SASEGT.

This rearrangement joins TRBV7-2 to TRBJ1-6; D not resolved. The CDR3 sequence is 12 residues long. The germline V gene encodes CDR1 SGHTA and CDR2 FQGNSA. The ends were cut back, 7 bases at V and 10 bases at J, with 11 bases in the middle. CDR3 loop: CASNGLRSPLHF. In DNA, the CDR3 is TGTGCCAGCAACGGGTTGCGGTCACCCCTCCACTTT.

Comment on this clone: The same CDR3 arises from other DNA sequences in this sample as well. The genes are TRBV6-1 and TRBJ2-7, with TRBD1 identical over 7 bases. After removal of 3 bases from V and 3 bases from J, the junction contained 5 bases not matched to a gene. From germline, CDR1 is MNHNS and CDR2 SASEGT. This CDR3 is 14 amino acids long. The CDR3 sequence is CASSEDRDSYEQYF. CDR3 bases: TGTGCCAGCAGTGAGGACCGGGACAGCTACGAGCAGTACTTC.

About this clone itself: The sample contains more than one DNA sequence encoding this CDR3. The chain links TRBV5-6 to TRBJ1-1; weak D call: TRBD1 (5 bases). Trimming removed 3 bases at V and 6 bases at J, with 12 bases between. The CDR3 is 13 residues long. The germline V gene encodes CDR1 SGHDT and CDR2 YYEEEE. The DNA for the CDR3 is TGTGCCAGCAGCTCACGGGGGGAGGCTGAAGCTTTCTTT. Translation: CASSSRGEAEAFF.

CDR3 loop: CASSGTGETEAFF. In DNA form, the CDR3 reads TGTGCCAGCAGCGGAACAGGGGAAACTGAAGCTTTCTTT. J is TRBJ1-1 and V is TRBV6-1; TRBD1 aligns across 7 bases. Per the germline V gene, CDR1 is MNHNS and CDR2 is SASEGT. CDR3 size: 13 residues. V was pared by 6 bases and J by 5 bases, with 6 bases of the junction left unmatched.